This T cell receptor beta chain was documented in a study of identical twins. Study-wide results and caveats: Invariant cells of the MAIT and iNKT types might have partly distorted the zero-insertion analyses.

TCRdb processed the 5' RACE reads anew with MiXCR; each CDR3 protein has one entry. The table includes around 480,000 distinct CDR3 sequences, more than 13% detected once. A note on this clonotype: Its antigen is not known.

CDR3 length: 18 amino acids. Germline V lookup: CDR1 MNHNS, CDR2 SASEGT. The V and J ends lost 3 bases and 0 bases, in that order; junction bases with no gene match: 8. These sequences were also reported in another study, on yellow fever vaccine responses in identical twins. That work states: Twins reportedly showed a vaccine T cell response that seemed partly convergent and partly personalized.

This TCR derives from a woman aged 18-29 years in good health. V gene TRBV6-1 combines with J gene TRBJ2-6; 7 bases match TRBD1. Sequenced material: CD4+ T cells sorted from blood. The CDR3 protein is CASSDGQVRLSGANVLTF. The CDR3 DNA follows: TGTGCCAGCAGTGATGGACAGGTTCGGCTCTCTGGGGCCAACGTCCTGACTTTC.